The 3 T cell receptor beta chains below all came from one sample that was sequenced in a study of T cells after yellow fever vaccination. Each CDR3 protein gets one entry after TCRdb re-called the 5' RACE reads with MiXCR. Of some 350,000 distinct CDR3 sequences listed, roughly 6.1% are singletons. The starting material was PBMCs, obtained 5 days after the yellow fever booster vaccination. The origin of the receptors is a man aged 25 to 45 who received the YFV17D yellow fever vaccine.

V usage is TRBV12-3 or TRBV12-4 and J usage is TRBJ2-2; TRBD1 is a possible D gene (6 bases). Trimming took off 8 bases at V and 1 base at J, with 17 bases between the two ends. CDR3 length: 16 residues. The CDR3 loop reads CASGPGVSVNTGELFF. In DNA form, the CDR3 reads TGTGCCAGCGGCCCAGGGGTTTCAGTGAACACCGGGGAGCTGTTTTTT.

Note on this clonotype: At one end, the junction sequence differs from germline, possibly due to a read error. The J gene is TRBJ2-5, the V gene TRBV6-1; D possibly uses TRBD1 or TRBD2 (5 bases each). There are 19 residues in the CDR3. In germline, CDR1 is MNHNS, CDR2 SASEGT. The CDR3 protein is CASSEKTVGVGDWQGTQYF. The DNA for the CDR3 is TGTGCCAGCAGTGAGAAAACAGTGGGGGTGGGAGATTGGCAAGGGACCCAGTACTTC.

In this sample, this clonotype turned up a few times. V and J are TRBV4-3 and TRBJ1-1; D might be TRBD1 (5 bases). This CDR3 contains 17 residues. Trimming cost V 4 bases and J 5 bases, with 23 bases left between them. Germline CDR1 LGHNA, CDR2 YSLEER. CDR3 in amino acids: CASSLDIGAPPGTEAFF. CDR3 DNA: TGCGCCAGCAGCCTTGATATAGGGGCGCCGCCGGGGACTGAAGCTTTCTTT.